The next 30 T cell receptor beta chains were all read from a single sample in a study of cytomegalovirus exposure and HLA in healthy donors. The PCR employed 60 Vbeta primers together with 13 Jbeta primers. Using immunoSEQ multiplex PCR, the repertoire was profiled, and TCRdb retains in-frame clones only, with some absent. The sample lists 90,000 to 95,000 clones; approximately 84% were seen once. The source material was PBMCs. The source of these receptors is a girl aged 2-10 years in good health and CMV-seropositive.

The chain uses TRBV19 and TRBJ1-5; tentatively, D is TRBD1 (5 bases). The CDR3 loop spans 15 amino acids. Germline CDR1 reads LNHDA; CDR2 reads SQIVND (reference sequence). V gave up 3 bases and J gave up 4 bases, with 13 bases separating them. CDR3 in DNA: TGTGCCAGTAGTATCCTTACTCAGGGAAATCAGCCCCAGCATTTT. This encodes CASSILTQGNQPQHF.

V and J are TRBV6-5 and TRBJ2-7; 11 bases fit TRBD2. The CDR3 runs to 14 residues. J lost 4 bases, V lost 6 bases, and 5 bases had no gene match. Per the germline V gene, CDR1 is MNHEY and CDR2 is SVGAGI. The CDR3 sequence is CASSGSGRDYEQYF. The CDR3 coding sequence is TGTGCCAGCAGCGGTAGCGGGAGGGATTACGAGCAGTACTTC.

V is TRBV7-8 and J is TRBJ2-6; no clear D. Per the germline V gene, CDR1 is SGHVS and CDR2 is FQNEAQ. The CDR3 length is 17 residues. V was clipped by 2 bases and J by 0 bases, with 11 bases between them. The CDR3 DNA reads TGTGCCAGCAGCTTATACAGATCCTACTCTGGGGCCAACGTCCTGACTTTC. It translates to CASSLYRSYSGANVLTF.

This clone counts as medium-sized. CDR3 region: CAISEGQGDTDTQYF. The CDR3, as DNA: TGTGCCATCAGTGAGGGACAGGGGGACACAGATACGCAGTATTTT. The genes are TRBV10-3 and TRBJ2-3; 10 positions match TRBD1. In germline, CDR1 is ENHRY, CDR2 SYGVKD. This CDR3 is 15 amino acids long. Trimming took 2 bases from V and 2 from J; bases not matched to a gene: 1.

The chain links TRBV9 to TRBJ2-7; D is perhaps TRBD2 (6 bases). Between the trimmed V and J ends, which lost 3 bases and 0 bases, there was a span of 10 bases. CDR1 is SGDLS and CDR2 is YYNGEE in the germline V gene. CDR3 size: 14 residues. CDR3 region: CASSATGSSYEQYF. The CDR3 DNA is TGTGCCAGCAGCGCTACCGGGAGCTCCTACGAGCAGTACTTC. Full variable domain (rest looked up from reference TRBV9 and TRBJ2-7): DSGVTQTPKHLITATGQRVTLRCSPRSGDLSVYWYQQSLDQGLQFLIQYYNGEERAKGNILERFSAQQFPDLHSELNLSSLELGDSALYFCASSATGSSYEQYFGPGTRLTVT.

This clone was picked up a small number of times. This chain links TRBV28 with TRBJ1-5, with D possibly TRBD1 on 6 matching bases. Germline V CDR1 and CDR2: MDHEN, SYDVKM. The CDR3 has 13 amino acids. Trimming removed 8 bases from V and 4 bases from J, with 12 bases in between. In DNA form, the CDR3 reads TGTGCCAGCGGGGGCAGGGAGAATCAGCCCCAGCATTTT. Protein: CASGGRENQPQHF.

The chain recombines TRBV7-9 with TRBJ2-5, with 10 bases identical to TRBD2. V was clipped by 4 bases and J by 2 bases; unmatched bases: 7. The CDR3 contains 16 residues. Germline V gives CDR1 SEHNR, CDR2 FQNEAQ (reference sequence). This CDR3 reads CASSSPGTSDQETQYF. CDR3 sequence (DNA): TGTGCCAGCAGCTCACCCGGGACTAGCGATCAAGAGACCCAGTACTTC.

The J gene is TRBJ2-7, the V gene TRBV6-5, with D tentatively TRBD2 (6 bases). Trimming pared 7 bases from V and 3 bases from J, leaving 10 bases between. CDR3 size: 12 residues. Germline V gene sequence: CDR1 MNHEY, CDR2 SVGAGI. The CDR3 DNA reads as TGTGCCAGCACTACCGGGAGCTACGAGCAGTACTTC. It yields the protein CASTTGSYEQYF.

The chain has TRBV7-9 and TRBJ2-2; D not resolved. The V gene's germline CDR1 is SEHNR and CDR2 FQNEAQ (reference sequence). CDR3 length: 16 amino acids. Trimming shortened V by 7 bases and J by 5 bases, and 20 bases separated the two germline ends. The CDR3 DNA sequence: TGTGCCAGCACTTATCAGCCGGGTCCCTCTACCGGGGAGCTGTTTTTT. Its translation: CASTYQPGPSTGELFF.

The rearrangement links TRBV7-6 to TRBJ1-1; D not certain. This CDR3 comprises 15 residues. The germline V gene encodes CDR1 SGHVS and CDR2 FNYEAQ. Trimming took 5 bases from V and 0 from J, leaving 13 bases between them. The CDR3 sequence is CASSPSTLLNTEAFF. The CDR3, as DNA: TGTGCCAGCAGCCCATCGACACTGTTGAACACTGAAGCTTTCTTT.

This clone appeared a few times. Here the CDR3 DNA reads TGTGCCTGGAAACAGGGGGCATCTGGAAACACCATATATTTT. This gives the protein CAWKQGASGNTIYF. The chain links TRBV30 to TRBJ1-3, with 9 bases aligning to TRBD1. The junction had 2 bases not matched to a gene; V was cut back by 4 bases and J by 1 base. The CDR3 has 14 residues. The germline CDR1 and CDR2 sequences are GTSNPN and SVGIG (reference sequence).

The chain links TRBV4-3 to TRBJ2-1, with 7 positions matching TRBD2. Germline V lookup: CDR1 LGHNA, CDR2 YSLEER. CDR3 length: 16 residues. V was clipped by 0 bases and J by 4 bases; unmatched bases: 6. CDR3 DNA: TGCGCCAGCAGCCAAGATTGGGCGGGAGAATACAATGAGCAGTTCTTC. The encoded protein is CASSQDWAGEYNEQFF.

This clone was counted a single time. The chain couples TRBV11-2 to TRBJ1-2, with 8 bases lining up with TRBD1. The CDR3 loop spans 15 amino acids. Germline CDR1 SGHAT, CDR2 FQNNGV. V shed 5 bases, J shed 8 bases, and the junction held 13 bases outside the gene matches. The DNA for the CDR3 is TGTGCCAGCAGCCAGGGGGGGCAGGGGGCTCGAGGCTACACCTTC. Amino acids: CASSQGGQGARGYTF.

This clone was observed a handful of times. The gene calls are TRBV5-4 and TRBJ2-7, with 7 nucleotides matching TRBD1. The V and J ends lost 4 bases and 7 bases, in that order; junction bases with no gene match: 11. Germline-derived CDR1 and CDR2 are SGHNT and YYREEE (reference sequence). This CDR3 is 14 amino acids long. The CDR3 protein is CASSTRDRGTEQYF. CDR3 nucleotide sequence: TGTGCCAGCAGCACCCGGGACAGAGGTACGGAGCAGTACTTC.

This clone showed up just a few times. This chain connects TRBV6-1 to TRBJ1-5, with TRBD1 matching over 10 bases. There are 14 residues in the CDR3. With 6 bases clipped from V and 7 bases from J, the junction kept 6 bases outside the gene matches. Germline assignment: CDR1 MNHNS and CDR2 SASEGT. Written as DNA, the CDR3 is TGTGCCAGCAGATCGACAGGGGGCGGCCAGCCCCAGCATTTT. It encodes CASRSTGGGQPQHF.

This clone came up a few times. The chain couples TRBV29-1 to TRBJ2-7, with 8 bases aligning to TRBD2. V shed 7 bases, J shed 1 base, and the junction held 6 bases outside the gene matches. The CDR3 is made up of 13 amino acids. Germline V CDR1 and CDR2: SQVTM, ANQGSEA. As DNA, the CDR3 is TGCAGCGCTCGGGGGGGGACATCCTACGAGCAGTACTTC. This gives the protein CSARGGTSYEQYF.

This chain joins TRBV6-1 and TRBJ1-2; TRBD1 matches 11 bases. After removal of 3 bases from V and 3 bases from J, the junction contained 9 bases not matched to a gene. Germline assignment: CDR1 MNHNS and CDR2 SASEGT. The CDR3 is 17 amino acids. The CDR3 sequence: CASSDFPGQGADYGYTF. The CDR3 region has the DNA TGTGCCAGCAGTGACTTCCCCGGACAGGGGGCGGACTATGGCTACACCTTC.

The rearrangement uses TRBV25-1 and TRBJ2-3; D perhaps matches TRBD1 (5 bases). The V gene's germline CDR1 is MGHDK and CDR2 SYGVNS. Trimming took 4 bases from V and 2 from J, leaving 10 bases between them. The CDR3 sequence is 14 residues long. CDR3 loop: CASSARVSTDTQYF. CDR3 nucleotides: TGTGCCAGCAGTGCCAGGGTGTCCACAGATACGCAGTATTTT.

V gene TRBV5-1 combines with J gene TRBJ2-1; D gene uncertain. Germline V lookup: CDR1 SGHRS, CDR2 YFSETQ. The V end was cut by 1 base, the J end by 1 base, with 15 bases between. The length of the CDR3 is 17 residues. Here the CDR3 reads CASSLYPVRLSYNEQFF. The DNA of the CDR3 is TGCGCCAGCAGCTTGTATCCGGTTCGGTTATCCTACAATGAGCAGTTCTTC.

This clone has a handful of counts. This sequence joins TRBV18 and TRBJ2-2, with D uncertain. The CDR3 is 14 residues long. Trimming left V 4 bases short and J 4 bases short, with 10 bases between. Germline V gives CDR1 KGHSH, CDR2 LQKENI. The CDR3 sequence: CASSREDGTGELFF. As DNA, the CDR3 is TGTGCCAGCTCACGTGAGGATGGCACCGGGGAGCTGTTTTTT.

CDR3 residues: CASSQDFSEKLFF. The CDR3 region has the DNA TGCGCCAGCAGCCAAGATTTCAGTGAAAAACTGTTTTTT. The chain uses TRBV4-3 and TRBJ1-4, with D unresolved. Between the trimmed V and J ends, which lost 0 bases and 7 bases, there was a span of 6 bases. The CDR3 has 13 residues. Germline V gene data show CDR1 as LGHNA and CDR2 as YSLEER.

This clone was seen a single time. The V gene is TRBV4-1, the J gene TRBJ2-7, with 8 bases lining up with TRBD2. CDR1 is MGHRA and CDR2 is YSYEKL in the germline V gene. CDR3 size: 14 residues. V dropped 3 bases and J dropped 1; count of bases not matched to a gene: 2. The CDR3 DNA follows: TGCGCCAGCAGCCAGCGGGAGGCGTCCTACGAGCAGTACTTC. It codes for CASSQREASYEQYF.

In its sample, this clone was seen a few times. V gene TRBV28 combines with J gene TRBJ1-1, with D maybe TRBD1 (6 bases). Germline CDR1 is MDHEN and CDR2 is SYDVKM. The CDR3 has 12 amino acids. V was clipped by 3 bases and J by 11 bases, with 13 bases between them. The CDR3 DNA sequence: TGTGCCAGCAGTTTTCGACAGGCGAGGGCTTTCTTT. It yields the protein CASSFRQARAFF.

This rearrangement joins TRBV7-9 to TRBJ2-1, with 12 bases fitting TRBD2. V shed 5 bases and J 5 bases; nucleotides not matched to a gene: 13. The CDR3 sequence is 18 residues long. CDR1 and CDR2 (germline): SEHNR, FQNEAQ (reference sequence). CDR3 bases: TGTGCCAGCAGCCCCCTAGCGGGAGGGCCCGCCTACCACAATGAGCAGTTCTTC. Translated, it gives CASSPLAGGPAYHNEQFF.

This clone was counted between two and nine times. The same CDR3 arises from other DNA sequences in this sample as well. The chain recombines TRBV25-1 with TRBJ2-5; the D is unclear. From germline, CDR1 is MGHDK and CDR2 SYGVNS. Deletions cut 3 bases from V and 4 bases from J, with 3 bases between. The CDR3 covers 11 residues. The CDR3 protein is CASSDRETQYF. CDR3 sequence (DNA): TGTGCCAGCAGTGATCGAGAGACCCAGTACTTC.

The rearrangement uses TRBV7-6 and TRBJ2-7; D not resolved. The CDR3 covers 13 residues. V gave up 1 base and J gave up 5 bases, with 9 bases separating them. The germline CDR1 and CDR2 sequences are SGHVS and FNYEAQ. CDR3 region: CASSLGLNDEQYF. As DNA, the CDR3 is TGTGCCAGCAGCTTAGGTCTAAACGACGAGCAGTACTTC.

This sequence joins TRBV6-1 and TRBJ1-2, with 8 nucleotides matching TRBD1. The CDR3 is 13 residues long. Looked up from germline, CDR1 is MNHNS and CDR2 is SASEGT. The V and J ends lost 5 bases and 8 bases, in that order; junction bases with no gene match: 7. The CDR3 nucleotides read TGTGCCAGCAGTCTAGGACAGGGTCAAGGCTACACCTTC. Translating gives CASSLGQGQGYTF.

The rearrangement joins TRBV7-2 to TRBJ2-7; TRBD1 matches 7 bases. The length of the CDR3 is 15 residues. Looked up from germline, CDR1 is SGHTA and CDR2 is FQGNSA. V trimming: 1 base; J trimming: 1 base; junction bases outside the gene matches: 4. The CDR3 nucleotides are TGTGCCAGCAGCTTAGTGGGACAGAAATCCTACGAGCAGTACTTC. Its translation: CASSLVGQKSYEQYF.

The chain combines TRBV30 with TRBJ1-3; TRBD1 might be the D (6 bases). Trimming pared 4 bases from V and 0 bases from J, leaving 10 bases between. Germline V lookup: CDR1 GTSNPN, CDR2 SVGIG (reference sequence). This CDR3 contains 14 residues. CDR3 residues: CAWTVQGSGNTIYF. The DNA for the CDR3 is TGTGCCTGGACTGTACAGGGCTCTGGAAACACCATATATTTT.

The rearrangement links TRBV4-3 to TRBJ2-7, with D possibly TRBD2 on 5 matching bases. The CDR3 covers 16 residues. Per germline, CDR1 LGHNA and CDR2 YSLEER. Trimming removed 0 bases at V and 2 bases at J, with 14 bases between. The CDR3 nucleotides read TGCGCCAGCAGCCAAGATCGAGGGAGTTTCACCTACGAGCAGTACTTC. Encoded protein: CASSQDRGSFTYEQYF.